This T cell receptor (beta chain) comes out of a study of shared clonotypes between healthy human individuals. CD8 cells classed as naive were CD45RO-negative and positively selected for CCR7, excluding terminally differentiated effector memory CD45RA+ cells. The authors distributed each subset's genomic DNA evenly over several immunoSEQ plates. As handled by the study authors: Junction-only sequences produced by ImmunoSEQ had no quality scores, so filtering differed. TCRdb's table, derived via immunoSEQ multiplex PCR, lists solely in-frame clones and lacks some. V and J calls and clone size come straight from that table; D and trimming were deduced from the DNA. The table shows about 1.9 million clones, with just over 90% occurring only once. Study-level points and caveats: The study generally estimated greater richness for naive than memory subsets.

Remarks on this clone: Its antigen remains unidentified.

Germline lookup yields CDR1 PRHDT and CDR2 FYEKMQ (reference sequence). The CDR3 totals 11 residues. V gave up 2 bases and J gave up 4 bases, with 3 bases separating them. Material for sequencing was naive CD8+ T cells from PBMCs. The chain links TRBV13 to TRBJ2-7; D gene unclear. This TCR derives from a man younger than 35 in good health. Some clones in this sample may be carry-over from other donors' samples. CDR3 sequence: CASSLQYEQYF. The CDR3 coding sequence is TGTGCCAGCAGCTTACAGTACGAGCAGTACTTC.